Listed below are T cell receptor beta chains from one sample, sequenced in a study of blood T cell repertoires in COVID-19. Data came from immunoSEQ multiplex PCR; TCRdb stores just in-frame clones and leaves some out. The sample holds approximately 280,000 clones, roughly 83% seen once. Specimen: peripheral blood. The source of these receptors is a human donor with COVID-19, enrolled during active disease. The donor label of this sample is uncertain. CDR3s include the opening cysteine and the closing phenylalanine or tryptophan. Fields, in order: V gene, J gene, CDR3 protein.

TRBV7-9	TRBJ1-1	CASSTKDRLNTEAFF
TRBV27	TRBJ1-2	CASSLNPDRGGYGYTF
TRBV6-5	TRBJ2-7	CASSYGFPSDYEQYF
TRBV30	TRBJ2-6	CAWNTGSGANVLTF
TRBV9	TRBJ2-2	CASSLYLDATWGAGELFF
TRBV6-2/TRBV6-3	TRBJ1-5	CASSSGGRDQPQHF
TRBV6-2/TRBV6-3	TRBJ2-3	CASSSISQGIGTDTQYF
TRBV20-1	TRBJ2-7	CSASRQEYEQYF
TRBV7-9	TRBJ1-6	CASSSGDRHNSPLHF
TRBV5-1	TRBJ2-7	CATSRRGEAYEQYF
TRBV28	TRBJ2-7	CASSFPSPNEQYF
TRBV4-1	TRBJ1-2	CASSQARAYREINF
TRBV27	TRBJ2-5	CASSLWDRGETQYF
TRBV18	TRBJ1-3	CASSLRQGRTDTIYF
TRBV30	TRBJ2-7	CACQDSNSYEQYF
TRBV11-2	TRBJ1-1	CASSTLSGGGTEAFF
TRBV5-1	TRBJ2-7	CASSERQGALYEQYF
TRBV2	TRBJ2-7	CASKGQGGPYEQYF
TRBV9	TRBJ1-2	CASSVDGLTNYGYTF
TRBV7-2	TRBJ2-5	CASSFSGSETQYF
TRBV18	TRBJ1-3	CASSPGSGRTGNTIYF
TRBV2	TRBJ1-6	CASSESDSNVSPLHF
TRBV10-3	TRBJ2-7	CAIRGQGGGYEQYF
TRBV28	TRBJ1-3	CASSKGQPSGNTIYF
TRBV27	TRBJ2-2	CASSFYRASSTGELFF
TRBV29-1	TRBJ2-7	CSVVRESYEQYF
TRBV14	TRBJ2-1	CASSQGYREGQFF
TRBV9	TRBJ1-5	CASGRGDAYQPQHF
TRBV6-6	TRBJ2-1	CASKVGGSGNEQFF
TRBV2	TRBJ1-6	CASSVERDNSPLHF
TRBV15	TRBJ1-1	CATSREGTTEAFF
TRBV5-1	TRBJ1-6	CASSLTPGVLNSPLHF
TRBV27	TRBJ1-1	CASSAQLTGGNREAFF
TRBV18	TRBJ1-4	CASSGQEGEKLFF
TRBV14	TRBJ1-4	CASSRGTGGEKLFF
TRBV27	TRBJ2-1	CASSFPSSREGSYNEQFF
TRBV11-3	TRBJ2-7	CASSLDLGPGLPYEQYF
TRBV10-1	TRBJ2-1	CASSPGTSGRAHNEQFF
TRBV5-6	TRBJ2-1	CASSLVVPSSYNEQFF
TRBV3-1/TRBV3-2	TRBJ1-4	CASSHPAGGATNEKLFF
TRBV7-3	TRBJ2-7	CASSVQGGEQYF
TRBV19	TRBJ2-7	CASRRAGDNEQYF
TRBV7-9	TRBJ2-7	CASSRSGKMYEQYF
TRBV4-3	TRBJ1-3	CASRPGHIRGNTIYF
TRBV5-1	TRBJ2-7	CASSLGLQGATYEQYF
TRBV6-1	TRBJ2-5	CASSDYHRGGIETQYF
TRBV29-1	TRBJ1-2	CSASGTGYGYTF
TRBV4-1	TRBJ1-5	CASSQTGTGDQPQHF
TRBV7-9	TRBJ2-3	CASSPDRDRGADTQYF
TRBV4-2	TRBJ2-7	CASSREGQGPYEQYF
TRBV27	TRBJ2-1	CASSSGVWIAGGGEQFF
TRBV19	TRBJ1-1	CASSIGSAGEAFF
TRBV10-2	TRBJ1-4	CASSESPSIIPNEKLFF
TRBV19	TRBJ2-7	CASSAQRGSYEQYF
TRBV5-1	TRBJ2-4	CASSLGQVADIQYF
TRBV3-1/TRBV3-2	TRBJ1-3	CASSQDPRGNTIYF
TRBV9	TRBJ2-3	CASSVGPSGSTDTQYF
TRBV9	TRBJ2-7	CASSVDFSRQGSYEQYF
TRBV18	TRBJ1-5	CASSHGQPNQPQHF
TRBV6-1	TRBJ1-3	CASSDRAREAGNTIYF